Presented here are 4 T cell receptor beta chains from one specimen sequenced in a study of cytomegalovirus exposure and HLA in healthy donors. It was with 60 Vbeta and 13 Jbeta primers that the PCR ran. Measured with immunoSEQ multiplex PCR; TCRdb has only the in-frame clones, and not every one. The table shows about 140,000 clones, with approximately 87% occurring only once. The sample comprised PBMCs. These receptors originate from a woman aged 25-40 years in good health and CMV-seronegative.

The rearrangement joins TRBV7-9 to TRBJ1-2, with TRBD1 matching over 7 bases. Germline loops: CDR1 SEHNR, CDR2 FQNEAQ (reference sequence). This CDR3 contains 14 residues. After removal of 1 base from V and 4 bases from J, the junction contained 3 bases not matched to a gene. The CDR3 sequence is CASSLVAGGYGYTF. The CDR3 bases are TGTGCCAGCAGCTTAGTTGCAGGGGGCTATGGCTACACCTTC.

The rearrangement uses TRBV5-1 and TRBJ2-5; the D is unclear. Germline V lookup: CDR1 SGHRS, CDR2 YFSETQ. The CDR3 totals 11 residues. V was pared by 6 bases and J by 1 base, with 4 bases between. The CDR3 DNA reads as TGCGCCAGCACCTCCCAAGAGACCCAGTACTTC. Translation: CASTSQETQYF. The complete variable domain, with remaining parts taken from reference TRBV5-1 and TRBJ2-5, reads KAGVTQTPRYLIKTRGQQVTLSCSPISGHRSVSWYQQTPGQGLQFLFEYFSETQRNKGNFPGRFSGRQFSNSRSEMNVSTLELGDSALYLCASTSQETQYFGPGTRLLVL.

The chain uses TRBV18 and TRBJ2-1; D not resolved. Per the germline V gene, CDR1 is KGHSH and CDR2 is LQKENI. The V end lost 2 bases, the J end lost 5 bases, and 7 bases lay between the germline ends. This CDR3 contains 13 residues. In DNA form, the CDR3 reads TGTGCCAGCTCACCAGGGCAGCACAATGAGCAGTTCTTC. Translated, it gives CASSPGQHNEQFF.

This clone was observed a single time. J is TRBJ2-2 and V is TRBV7-2; maybe TRBD1 (5 bases). V dropped 1 base and J dropped 1 base, with 10 bases sitting between them. The CDR3 length is 16 residues. Germline loops: CDR1 SGHTA, CDR2 FQGNSA. This chain's CDR3 is CASSLDPGMNTGELFF. CDR3 coding DNA: TGTGCCAGCAGCTTAGACCCAGGGATGAACACCGGGGAGCTGTTTTTT.